This section outlines one T cell receptor (beta chain) sequence together with its context. Per germline, CDR1 MDHEN and CDR2 SYDVKM. Losses at the gene ends were 5 bases for V and 3 bases for J; bases not matched to a gene: 7. This CDR3 is 16 amino acids long. Sorting used thawed, overnight-rested PBMC stained with anti-CD3, a viability dye and GMM-loaded CD1B tetramer. The CD1B tetramers carried C32 glucose monomycolate purified from Rhodococcus equi. CD14-expressing monocytes were removed from PBMC before cryopreservation and sorting. These data belong to a study of T cells in tuberculosis. Overall study context: T cells were selected with CD1B tetramers loaded with glucose monomycolate.

Study results and limitations: The stringent gate may have excluded weak CD1B-GMM tetramer binders.

Chain pairing is unknown; alpha and beta were sequenced separately. The repertoire was sequenced with immunoSEQ multiplex PCR; TCRdb's copy has only in-frame clones and lacks some. Of around 60,000 clones listed, 81% are singletons. The specimen sequenced was CD1b-GMM tetramer-negative cells sorted from PBMCs. The V gene is TRBV28, the J gene TRBJ2-5, with 12 bases lining up with TRBD1. The source of this sequence is an adult woman with latent tuberculosis. CDR3 in DNA: TGTGCCAGCAGTCCCTCCGGGACAGGGGGCGAAGAGACCCAGTACTTC. It encodes CASSPSGTGGEETQYF.